The 27 T cell receptor beta chains listed next were all sequenced from one sample in a study of blood T cell repertoires in COVID-19. The method was immunoSEQ multiplex PCR; TCRdb's version includes in-frame clones alone and lacks a portion of them. This sample carries 85,000 to 110,000 clones, roughly nine tenths of them seen once, and the ten largest clones take 3.1%. Sequencing input: peripheral blood. Every receptor here comes from a man aged 50 or older in a cohort sampled during active COVID-19.

This chain uses TRBV5-3 with TRBJ2-3, with 9 positions matching TRBD2. TRBV5-3 is an open reading frame whose function is uncertain. The J segment lost 2 bases and the V segment lost 1 base, leaving 11 bases of the junction unmatched. The CDR3 is 18 amino acids. This CDR3 is CARSLFRRGGHYTDTQYF. CDR3 bases: TGTGCCAGAAGCTTGTTCCGGCGGGGGGGCCATTACACAGATACGCAGTATTTT.

V is TRBV14 and J is TRBJ2-1; 13 bases match TRBD2. Germline V lookup: CDR1 SGHDN, CDR2 FVKESK. V lost 3 bases and J lost 6; bases outside the gene matches: 5. The CDR3 runs 16 residues. The CDR3 bases are TGTGCCAGCAGCCAGCCGGGACTAGCGGGGTTCAATGAGCAGTTCTTC. Translation gives CASSQPGLAGFNEQFF.

The J gene is TRBJ1-2, the V gene TRBV3-1 (or the pseudogene TRBV3-2); 8 bases are a match to TRBD1. CDR1 and CDR2 from the germline V gene are LGHDT and YNNKEL (reference sequence). This CDR3 has 14 amino acids. V gave up 2 bases and J gave up 6 bases; unmatched junction bases: 5. As DNA, the CDR3 is TGTGCCAGCAGCCAAACCCAGGGGGCTGATGGCTACACCTTC. Translated, it gives CASSQTQGADGYTF.

J is TRBJ1-1 and V is TRBV27, with D uncertain. V lost 4 bases to trimming and J lost 4 bases, with 4 bases between them. The germline gives CDR1 MNHEY, CDR2 SMNVEV (reference sequence). The CDR3 consists of 11 residues. The CDR3 loop is CASSSGTEAFF. CDR3 coding DNA: TGTGCCAGCAGTTCAGGCACTGAAGCTTTCTTT.

The V and J genes are TRBV4-2 and TRBJ2-1; 9 nucleotides align to TRBD2. V lost 2 bases, J lost 7 bases, and 3 bases stayed unmatched. There are 14 residues in the CDR3. CDR1 and CDR2 from the germline V gene are LGHNA and YNFKEQ. CDR3 sequence: CASSQSSGDNEQFF. CDR3 nucleotides: TGTGCCAGCAGCCAATCTAGCGGGGATAATGAGCAGTTCTTC.

The chain joins TRBV14 to TRBJ2-5; 8 bases fit TRBD1. The CDR3 covers 16 residues. Germline V gives CDR1 SGHDN, CDR2 FVKESK. J gave up 5 bases and V 1 base, and 9 bases lay outside the gene matches. Here the CDR3 DNA reads TGTGCCAGCAGCCAAGGAGGAAGGACAGGGCGGGAGACCCAGTACTTC. This codes for CASSQGGRTGRETQYF.

V is TRBV5-4 and J is TRBJ2-2; 9 bases line up with TRBD1. CDR1 and CDR2 (germline): SGHNT, YYREEE (reference sequence). The CDR3 spans 15 residues. Trimming at V came to 3 bases and at J to 6 bases, leaving 6 bases not matched to a gene. As DNA, the CDR3 is TGTGCCAGCAGCTCCCGGGACAGGGCTTCCGGGGAGCTGTTTTTT. Protein product: CASSSRDRASGELFF.

CDR3 DNA sequence: TGCGCCAGCAGCCCCTTGGGGGGGGGAACCTACGAGCAGTACTTC. Its translation: CASSPLGGGTYEQYF. The genes are TRBV5-1 and TRBJ2-7; 7 nucleotides match TRBD2. Germline CDR1 SGHRS, CDR2 YFSETQ. J lost 2 bases, V lost 4 bases, and 9 bases had no gene match. This CDR3 spans 15 amino acids.

The V and J genes are TRBV12-3 or TRBV12-4 and TRBJ2-1, with 8 bases aligning to TRBD2. The CDR3 consists of 11 residues. V trimming: 5 bases; J trimming: 13 bases; junction bases outside the gene matches: 4. The CDR3 DNA sequence: TGTGCCAGCAGTCCCGGGACTAGTCAGTTCTTC. It codes for CASSPGTSQFF.

The genes are TRBV10-3 and TRBJ2-7, with a tentative D call TRBD2 (7 bases). CDR3 length equals 14 residues. Germline V gene lookup returns CDR1 ENHRY and CDR2 SYGVKD. Trimming took off 10 bases at V and 5 bases at J, with 21 bases between the two ends. The CDR3 is CATSAGAGRDEQYF. For the CDR3, the DNA is TGTGCCACCTCGGCGGGGGCCGGTCGGGACGAGCAGTACTTC.

The rearrangement links TRBV18 to TRBJ1-4, with TRBD1 as a possible D gene (5 bases). This CDR3 spans 15 amino acids. V dropped 6 bases and J dropped 7 bases, with 18 bases sitting between them. The germline gives CDR1 KGHSH, CDR2 LQKENI. In DNA, the CDR3 is TGTGCCAGCTCCCCCTATCTAGGCGGGGGTGAAAAACTGTTTTTT. Residues: CASSPYLGGGEKLFF.

The CDR3 loop is CASSLTANYEQYF. DNA for the CDR3: TGTGCCAGCAGCCTGACAGCGAACTACGAGCAGTACTTC. The genes are TRBV11-3 and TRBJ2-7, with D possibly being TRBD1 (5 bases). The germline V gene encodes CDR1 SGHNT and CDR2 YENEEA. V was shortened by 5 bases and J by 3 bases, with 11 bases between the two germline ends. The length of the CDR3 is 13 residues. The full variable domain, completed using reference TRBV11-3 and TRBJ2-7, is EAGVVQSPRYKIIEKKQPVAFWCNPISGHNTLYWYLQNLGQGPELLIRYENEEAVDDSQLPKDRFSAERLKGVDSTLKIQPAELGDSAVYLCASSLTANYEQYFGPGTRLTVT.

The chain couples TRBV11-2 to TRBJ2-2, with TRBD2 matching over 10 bases. Germline-derived CDR1 and CDR2 are SGHAT and FQNNGV. The CDR3 has 16 residues. Trimming took 8 bases from V and 5 from J; bases not matched to a gene: 11. The DNA for the CDR3 is TGTGCCAGCGCTTCGTCACTAGCGGGGCGTACCGGGGAGCTGTTTTTT. This translates into CASASSLAGRTGELFF.

This sequence joins TRBV7-9 and TRBJ2-7; possibly TRBD1 for D (7 bases). The CDR3 spans 14 residues. V lost 5 bases, J lost 2 bases, and 13 bases lay in between. Germline CDR1 is SEHNR and CDR2 is FQNEAQ (reference sequence). CDR3 in amino acids: CASSLGGQPYEQYF. CDR3 DNA: TGTGCCAGCAGCCTGGGGGGACAGCCCTACGAGCAGTACTTC. Full variable domain (rest looked up from reference TRBV7-9 and TRBJ2-7): DTGVSQNPRHKITKRGQNVTFRCDPISEHNRLYWYRQTLGQGPEFLTYFQNEAQLEKSRLLSDRFSAERPKGSFSTLEIQRTEQGDSAMYLCASSLGGQPYEQYFGPGTRLTVT.

This chain uses TRBV6-2 or TRBV6-3 with TRBJ2-1, with 9 bases fitting TRBD1. V lost 5 bases to trimming and J lost 6 bases; unmatched junction nucleotides: 8. The CDR3 is 15 residues long. Germline V lookup: CDR1 MNHEY, CDR2 SVGEGT. CDR3 bases: TGTGCCAGCAGTCCGTGGACAGGGGATATCAATGAGCAGTTCTTC. The encoded protein is CASSPWTGDINEQFF.

This clone came up once. This chain links TRBV10-3 with TRBJ1-1, with 9 bases matching TRBD1. The germline V gene encodes CDR1 ENHRY and CDR2 SYGVKD. V shed 3 bases, J shed 10 bases, and the junction held 15 bases outside the gene matches. This CDR3 contains 16 residues. CDR3 amino acids: CAISDRDREMGIGAFF. In DNA form, the CDR3 reads TGTGCCATCAGTGACCGGGACAGGGAAATGGGGATAGGAGCTTTCTTT.

This clone was picked up a small number of times. The V and J genes are TRBV5-1 and TRBJ1-1; possibly TRBD1 for D (5 bases). This CDR3 has 15 residues. Germline CDR1 reads SGHRS; CDR2 reads YFSETQ. The V and J ends lost 2 bases and 3 bases respectively, with 14 bases between them. Here the CDR3 reads CASSLWAQGDTEAFF. The CDR3 region has the DNA TGCGCCAGCAGCTTATGGGCCCAAGGGGACACTGAAGCTTTCTTT.

This chain links TRBV5-1 with TRBJ1-1; possibly TRBD1 for D (6 bases). The germline CDR1 and CDR2 sequences are SGHRS and YFSETQ. Trimming pared 4 bases from V and 3 bases from J, leaving 10 bases between. CDR3 length: 13 residues. The CDR3 nucleotides read TGCGCCAGCAGCCTTGGACAGCACACTGAAGCTTTCTTT. It specifies CASSLGQHTEAFF.

This clone was counted a single time. The CDR3 spells CASSQGRGAYNEQFF. In nucleotides, the CDR3 is TGTGCCAGCAGCCAAGGGCGGGGGGCTTACAATGAGCAGTTCTTC. This chain joins TRBV3-1 (or the pseudogene TRBV3-2) and TRBJ2-1, with 8 bases fitting TRBD2. The CDR3 runs 15 residues. CDR1 and CDR2 (germline): LGHDT, YNNKEL (reference sequence). Trimming took 1 base from V and 4 from J; bases not matched to a gene: 3.

This rearrangement joins TRBV3-1 (or the pseudogene TRBV3-2) to TRBJ1-6; D call uncertain. Trimming pared 6 bases from V and 7 bases from J, leaving 10 bases between. CDR1 LGHDT and CDR2 YNNKEL come from the germline V gene (reference sequence). This CDR3 spans 13 amino acids. This CDR3 is CASRYGPNSPLHF. CDR3 coding DNA: TGTGCCAGCAGATATGGGCCCAATTCACCCCTCCACTTT.

The chain combines TRBV6-5 with TRBJ2-3; 15 nucleotides align to TRBD2. Germline CDR1 is MNHEY and CDR2 is SVGAGI. The trim removed 4 bases at V and 4 bases at J, leaving 3 bases unmatched. This CDR3 has 16 amino acids. The CDR3 region is CASSSGLAGGPDTQYF. DNA for the CDR3: TGTGCCAGCAGTTCCGGACTAGCGGGGGGGCCAGATACGCAGTATTTT.

The chain joins TRBV6-6 to TRBJ1-5; 7 bases are a match to TRBD1. V was pared by 6 bases and J by 1 base, with 12 bases of the junction left unmatched. The germline gives CDR1 MNHNY, CDR2 SVGAGI (reference sequence). This CDR3 region has 17 residues. The CDR3 nucleotides are TGTGCCAGCAGGCGACAGGGCTCCCTTAGGAGCAATCAGCCCCAGCATTTT. Its translation: CASRRQGSLRSNQPQHF.

The gene calls are TRBV5-5 and TRBJ2-1; TRBD2 aligns across 11 bases. Germline trimming cut 3 bases from V and 3 bases from J; bases unmatched to any gene: 11. CDR3 length: 18 amino acids. The germline V gene has CDR1 SGHKS and CDR2 YYEKEE (reference sequence). DNA for the CDR3: TGTGCCAGCAGCTCCATGACATTAGCGGGGGGGAACTACAATGAGCAGTTCTTC. This encodes CASSSMTLAGGNYNEQFF.

Here the CDR3 reads CATSEPGSNQPQHF. The DNA for the CDR3 is TGTGCCACCAGTGAACCAGGGAGCAATCAGCCCCAGCATTTT. The V call is TRBV24-1, the J call TRBJ1-5; perhaps TRBD1 as D (5 bases). V was clipped by 4 bases and J by 1 base, with 7 bases between them. The CDR3 contains 14 residues. Germline CDR1 reads KGHDR; CDR2 reads SFDVKD.

In this sample, this clone turned up a few times. This chain uses TRBV2 with TRBJ1-2; TRBD1 is a possible D gene (6 bases). Germline V lookup: CDR1 SNHLY, CDR2 FYNNEI. The V end was cut by 0 bases, the J end by 6 bases, with 8 bases between. The CDR3 sequence is 13 residues long. CDR3 bases: TGTGCCAGCAGTGAAGCGGCAGGGGATGGCTACACCTTC. This encodes CASSEAAGDGYTF.

This chain joins TRBV7-2 and TRBJ1-4; TRBD1 is a possible D gene (6 bases). CDR3 length: 14 residues. V lost 3 bases, J lost 8 bases, and 13 bases lay in between. CDR1 and CDR2 (germline): SGHTA, FQGNSA. DNA for the CDR3: TGTGCCAGCAGCTTTACCGGGACACTAGAAAAACTGTTTTTT. This encodes CASSFTGTLEKLFF.

In nucleotides, the CDR3 is TGTGCCAGCAGTCCTGACGGACTCTATGGCTACACCTTC. Encoded protein: CASSPDGLYGYTF. This chain uses TRBV6-5 with TRBJ1-2; D is ambiguous. This CDR3 spans 13 amino acids. Germline V CDR1 and CDR2: MNHEY, SVGAGI. With 5 bases removed from V and 4 bases from J, the gap between germline ends came to 11 bases.